This entry lists 10 T cell receptor beta chains sequenced from one sample in a study of blood T cell repertoires in COVID-19. Only in-frame clones appear in the TCRdb table, and some are missing; sequencing was by immunoSEQ multiplex PCR. Altogether about 220,000 clones are present, 86% being singletons, with the ten largest covering more than 3.5%. Sequences were obtained from PBMCs or T cells enriched from blood (not recorded which). The origin of the receptors is a woman aged 40 to 55 with acute COVID-19.

The V gene is TRBV27, the J gene TRBJ2-6, with 8 bases lining up with TRBD1. Germline V CDR1 and CDR2: MNHEY, SMNVEV (reference sequence). The CDR3 spans 19 residues. V lost 5 bases and J lost 0; bases outside the gene matches: 12. DNA of the CDR3: TGTGCCAGCAGTCCTAAGACAGGGGCCTCGAGCTCTGGGGCCAACGTCCTGACTTTC. Translated: CASSPKTGASSSGANVLTF.

The genes are TRBV27 and TRBJ2-7; no firm D call. CDR1 and CDR2 from the germline V gene are MNHEY and SMNVEV (reference sequence). Trimming pared 7 bases from V and 0 bases from J, leaving 13 bases between. The CDR3 contains 14 residues. The CDR3 DNA reads TGTGCCAGCAAGCTACAGACGGACTCCTACGAGCAGTACTTC. Amino acid sequence: CASKLQTDSYEQYF.

V and J are TRBV6-2 or TRBV6-3 and TRBJ2-1; TRBD2 matches at 8 bases. The CDR3 totals 17 residues. Germline CDR1 MNHEY, CDR2 SVGEGT. V lost 0 bases to trimming and J lost 8 bases; unmatched junction nucleotides: 12. The CDR3 nucleotides are TGTGCCAGCAGTTACTCCGTCCGGACTAGCAATGTCTATGAGCAGTTCTTC. It specifies CASSYSVRTSNVYEQFF.

This chain uses TRBV10-2 with TRBJ2-1; 9 nucleotides align to TRBD1. J lost 2 bases, V lost 8 bases, and 1 base had no gene match. Per the germline V gene, CDR1 is WSHSY and CDR2 is SAAADI. The CDR3 extends over 13 amino acids. CDR3 nucleotides: TGCGCCAGCCGGGACAGGGCCTACAATGAGCAGTTCTTC. Its translation is CASRDRAYNEQFF.

This chain joins TRBV3-1 (or the pseudogene TRBV3-2) and TRBJ1-5; 8 positions match TRBD1. The CDR3 is 18 residues long. V shed 1 base, J shed 4 bases, and the junction held 12 bases outside the gene matches. Looked up from germline, CDR1 is LGHDT and CDR2 is YNNKEL (reference sequence). DNA of the CDR3: TGTGCCAGCAGCCAAGGCCTGGGACAGGCGGAGTTAAATCAGCCCCAGCATTTT. Translating it yields CASSQGLGQAELNQPQHF.

The chain carries TRBV7-8 and TRBJ1-2; unclear D gene. Between the trimmed V and J ends, which lost 5 bases and 0 bases, there was a span of 13 bases. There are 15 residues in the CDR3. Per the germline V gene, CDR1 is SGHVS and CDR2 is FQNEAQ. The CDR3 DNA is TGTGCCAGCAGCCGAGGAGGGTCTTCTAACTATGGCTACACCTTC. Translating gives CASSRGGSSNYGYTF.

This clone was picked up one time. The chain uses TRBV18 and TRBJ1-5; D possibly corresponds to TRBD1 (5 bases). CDR1 and CDR2 from the germline V gene are KGHSH and LQKENI. Trimming cost V 5 bases and J 2 bases, with 7 bases left between them. This CDR3 has 13 amino acids. The chain's CDR3 is CASSGGGNQPQHF. The CDR3 DNA is TGTGCCAGCTCAGGGGGGGGCAATCAGCCCCAGCATTTT.

The chain has TRBV7-9 and TRBJ2-5, with 8 bases that match TRBD2. Germline CDR1 is SEHNR and CDR2 is FQNEAQ (reference sequence). CDR3 length: 17 residues. Trimming took 1 base from V and 1 from J; bases not matched to a gene: 8. CDR3 nucleotides: TGTGCCAGCAGCTTAGGGTCCGCGGGGGGACTCCAAGAGACCCAGTACTTC. It translates to CASSLGSAGGLQETQYF.

In its sample, this clone was seen a few times. The chain joins TRBV7-9 to TRBJ1-2; 7 bases line up with TRBD1. The CDR3 sequence is 13 residues long. CDR1 is SEHNR and CDR2 is FQNEAQ in the germline V gene (reference sequence). The trim removed 5 bases at V and 5 bases at J, leaving 5 bases unmatched. The CDR3 sequence: CASSVGQPYGYTF. The CDR3, as DNA: TGTGCCAGCAGCGTGGGACAGCCATATGGCTACACCTTC.

The chain joins TRBV27 to TRBJ1-2; perhaps TRBD1 as D (6 bases). The V gene lost 0 bases and the J gene lost 6 bases, with 11 bases spanning the gap. The CDR3 extends over 14 amino acids. Germline loops: CDR1 MNHEY, CDR2 SMNVEV (reference sequence). CDR3 in DNA: TGTGCCAGCAGTTTATCCGTCGGGGGGCATGGCTACACCTTC. Its translation: CASSLSVGGHGYTF.